This is a list of T cell receptor beta chains from one sample in a study of shared clonotypes between healthy human individuals. Generated by immunoSEQ multiplex PCR, the TCRdb table keeps only in-frame clones and is missing some. The sample carries some 650,000 clones, 95% to 98% recorded once. Input material: naive CD4+ T cells sorted from blood. Receptors were obtained from a young woman in good health. Each CDR3 is given with its conserved first and last residue.

>TRBJ2-1|TRBV6-7
CASSYSGKDTRGFNEQFF
>TRBJ2-2|TRBV10-3
CAISESGGASGELFF
>TRBJ2-3|TRBV6-1
CASIKKKGSTDTQYF
>TRBJ2-5|TRBV28
CASSLSQGVQETQYF
>TRBJ1-1|TRBV6-5
CASSPLGGNTEAFF
>TRBJ1-5|TRBV6-1
CASSETILPGLNQPQHF
>TRBJ2-7|TRBV27
CASSQGLAGGPDYEQYF
>TRBJ2-2|TRBV18
CASSPPQGTNTGELFF
>TRBJ1-5|TRBV19
CASRGSYDRENQPQHF
>TRBJ1-5|TRBV5-4
CASSRDSNQPQHF
>TRBJ1-4|TRBV28
CASSLDRGSATNEKLFF
>TRBJ2-2|TRBV14
CASSQEGPWGQGVSGELFF
>TRBJ1-5|TRBV6-6
CASSYEGRGHNQPQHF